In this sample, the clone carrying this T cell receptor (beta chain) turned up a few times. Its specificity is unknown. The sample originates from a study of OX40 agonist ivuxolimab in advanced cancers. The CDR3 contains 14 residues. Looked up from germline, CDR1 is MDHEN and CDR2 is SYDVKM. Trimming removed 10 bases at V and 6 bases at J, with 19 bases between. Data came from immunoSEQ multiplex PCR; TCRdb stores just in-frame clones and leaves some out. The sample records more than 95,000 clones, around 90% being singletons. General study points: In general, CD8+ T cells held more expanded clones than CD4+ did, on average. At doses 0.1 to 3.0 mg/kg, CD4+ and CD8+ clones expanded. Which antigen the expanded peripheral T cells recognized is unknown. It was also the case that some nonresponders had low normalized T-cell clonal expansion.

This TCR was recovered from an adult with an advanced solid tumor such as melanoma, head and neck, liver or kidney cancer. This chain connects TRBV28 to TRBJ1-5; tentatively, D is TRBD1 (5 bases). The sequencing here drew on CD4+ or CD8+ T cells sorted from blood, taken in a trial of the OX40 agonist ivuxolimab. CDR3 sequence (DNA): TGTGCCACCGTGTCCGGCGACAGAGCTCAGCCCCAGCATTTT. Translated: CATVSGDRAQPQHF.